This T cell receptor (beta chain) emerged from a study of T cell responses to AZD1222 COVID-19 vaccine. Study outcomes and limitations: The sample set comprised mostly white British donors with more females, and clonal diversity was possibly underestimated. Only 5 or 6 individuals given AZD1222 were seropositive at baseline.

V was trimmed by 6 bases and J by 6 bases, leaving 17 bases between them. The CDR3 contains 14 residues. The germline CDR1 and CDR2 sequences are MNHEY and SVGAGI. With regard to this clone: Its antigen remains unknown.

The data were produced by immunoSEQ multiplex PCR, yet TCRdb's version contains in-frame clones alone and is incomplete. This sample has roughly 140,000 clones, with over 75% found just once. This chain connects TRBV6-5 to TRBJ1-2; D ambiguous. The material was peripheral blood, obtained on day 0 of AZD1222 vaccination. The sequence came from an adult in good health. The CDR3 reads CASSQDRGVDGYTF. The CDR3 coding sequence is TGTGCCAGCAGCCAAGATCGGGGAGTCGATGGCTACACCTTC.